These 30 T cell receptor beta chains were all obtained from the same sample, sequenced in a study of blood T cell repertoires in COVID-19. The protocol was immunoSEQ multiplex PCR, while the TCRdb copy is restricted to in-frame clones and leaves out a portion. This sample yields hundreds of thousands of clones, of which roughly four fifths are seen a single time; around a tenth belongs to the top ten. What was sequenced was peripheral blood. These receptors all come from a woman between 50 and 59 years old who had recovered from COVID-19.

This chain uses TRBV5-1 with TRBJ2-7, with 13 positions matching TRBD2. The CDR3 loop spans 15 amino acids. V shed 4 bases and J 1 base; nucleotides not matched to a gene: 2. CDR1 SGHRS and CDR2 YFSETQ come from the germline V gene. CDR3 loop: CASSRLAGGSYEQYF. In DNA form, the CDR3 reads TGCGCCAGCAGCCGACTAGCGGGAGGATCCTACGAGCAGTACTTC.

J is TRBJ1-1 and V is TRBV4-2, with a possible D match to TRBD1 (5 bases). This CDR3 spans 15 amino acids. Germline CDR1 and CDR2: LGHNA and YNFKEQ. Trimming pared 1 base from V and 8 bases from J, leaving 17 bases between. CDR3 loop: CASSQGLQVNLEAFF. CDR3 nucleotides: TGTGCCAGCAGCCAAGGCCTACAGGTAAACCTAGAAGCTTTCTTT.

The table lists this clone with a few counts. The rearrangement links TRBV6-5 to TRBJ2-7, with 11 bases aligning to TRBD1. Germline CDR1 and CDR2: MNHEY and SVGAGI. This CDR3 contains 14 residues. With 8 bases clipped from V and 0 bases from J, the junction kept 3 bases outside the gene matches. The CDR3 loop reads CASGTGGSSYEQYF. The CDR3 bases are TGTGCCAGCGGGACAGGGGGGTCCTCCTACGAGCAGTACTTC.

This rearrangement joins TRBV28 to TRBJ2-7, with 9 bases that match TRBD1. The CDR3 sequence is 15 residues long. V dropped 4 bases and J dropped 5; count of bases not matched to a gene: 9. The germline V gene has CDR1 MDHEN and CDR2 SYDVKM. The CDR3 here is CASSSSGQGLDEQYF. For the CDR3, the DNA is TGTGCCAGCAGTTCGTCGGGACAGGGTCTGGACGAGCAGTACTTC.

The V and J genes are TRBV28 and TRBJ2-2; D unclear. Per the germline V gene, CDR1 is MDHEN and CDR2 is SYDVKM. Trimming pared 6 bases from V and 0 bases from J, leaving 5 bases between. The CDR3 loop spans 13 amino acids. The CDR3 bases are TGTGCCAGCAGAATTACGAACACCGGGGAGCTGTTTTTT. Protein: CASRITNTGELFF.

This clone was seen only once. As DNA, the CDR3 is TGTGCCAGCAGCCAGACTAGCAGGGGCACCGGGGAGCTGTTTTTT. Residues: CASSQTSRGTGELFF. This sequence joins TRBV5-8 and TRBJ2-2, with D possibly being TRBD2 (7 bases). Per the germline V gene, CDR1 is SGHTS and CDR2 is YDEGEE. V shed 4 bases and J shed 4 bases, with 14 bases lying between them. The CDR3 sequence is 15 residues long.

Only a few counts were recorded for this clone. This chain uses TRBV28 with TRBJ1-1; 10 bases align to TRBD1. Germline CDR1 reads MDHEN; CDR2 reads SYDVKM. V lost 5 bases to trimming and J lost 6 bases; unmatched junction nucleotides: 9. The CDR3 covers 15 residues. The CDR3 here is CASSDPGQGIPEAFF. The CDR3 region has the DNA TGTGCCAGCAGTGATCCGGGACAGGGGATCCCTGAAGCTTTCTTT.

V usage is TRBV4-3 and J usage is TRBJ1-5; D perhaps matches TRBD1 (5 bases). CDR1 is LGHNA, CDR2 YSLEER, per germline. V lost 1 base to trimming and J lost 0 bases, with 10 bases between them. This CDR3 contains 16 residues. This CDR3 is CASSQATGYSNQPQHF. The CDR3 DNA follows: TGCGCCAGCAGCCAAGCAACAGGCTATAGCAATCAGCCCCAGCATTTT.

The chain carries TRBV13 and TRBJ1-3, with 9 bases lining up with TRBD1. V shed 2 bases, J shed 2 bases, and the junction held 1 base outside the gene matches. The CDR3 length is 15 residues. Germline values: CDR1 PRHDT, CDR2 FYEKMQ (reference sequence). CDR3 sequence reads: CASSLTGGTGNTIYF. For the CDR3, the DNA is TGTGCCAGCAGCTTAACAGGGGGCACTGGAAACACCATATATTTT.

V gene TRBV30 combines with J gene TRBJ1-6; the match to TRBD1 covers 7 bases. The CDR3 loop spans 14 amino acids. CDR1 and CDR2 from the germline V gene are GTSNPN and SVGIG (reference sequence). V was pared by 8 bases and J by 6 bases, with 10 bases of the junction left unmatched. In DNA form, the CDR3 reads TGTGCCGCCTCGGGACAGCCTGGTAATTCACCCCTCCACTTT. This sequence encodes CAASGQPGNSPLHF.

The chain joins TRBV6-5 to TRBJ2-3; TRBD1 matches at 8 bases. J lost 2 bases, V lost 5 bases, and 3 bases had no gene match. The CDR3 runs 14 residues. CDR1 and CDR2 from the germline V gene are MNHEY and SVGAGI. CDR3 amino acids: CASSTGGNTDTQYF. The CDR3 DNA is TGTGCCAGCAGTACAGGGGGGAACACAGATACGCAGTATTTT.

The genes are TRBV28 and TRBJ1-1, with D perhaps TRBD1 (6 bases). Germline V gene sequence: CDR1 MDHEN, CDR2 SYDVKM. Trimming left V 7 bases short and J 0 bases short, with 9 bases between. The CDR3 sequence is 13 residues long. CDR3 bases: TGTGCCAGCAAGACAGGATTGAACACTGAAGCTTTCTTT. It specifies CASKTGLNTEAFF.

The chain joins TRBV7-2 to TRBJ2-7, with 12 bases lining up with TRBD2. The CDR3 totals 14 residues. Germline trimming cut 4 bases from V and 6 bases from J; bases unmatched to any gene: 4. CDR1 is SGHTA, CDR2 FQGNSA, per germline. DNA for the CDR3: TGTGCCAGCAGCTCTAGCGGGAGGGGAAGCGAGCAGTACTTC. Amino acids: CASSSSGRGSEQYF.

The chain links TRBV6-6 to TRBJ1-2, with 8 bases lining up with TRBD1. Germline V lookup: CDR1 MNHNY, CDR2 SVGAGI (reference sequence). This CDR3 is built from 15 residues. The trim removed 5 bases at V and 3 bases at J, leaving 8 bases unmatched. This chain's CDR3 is CASSPYKQGDYGYTF. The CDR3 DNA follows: TGTGCCAGCAGTCCTTACAAACAGGGGGACTATGGCTACACCTTC.

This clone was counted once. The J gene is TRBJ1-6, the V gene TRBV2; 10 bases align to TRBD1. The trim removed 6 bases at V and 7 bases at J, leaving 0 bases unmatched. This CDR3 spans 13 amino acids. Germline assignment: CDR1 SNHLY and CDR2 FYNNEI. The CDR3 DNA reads TGTGCCAGCAGGACAGGGGGCAATTCACCCCTCCACTTT. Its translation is CASRTGGNSPLHF.

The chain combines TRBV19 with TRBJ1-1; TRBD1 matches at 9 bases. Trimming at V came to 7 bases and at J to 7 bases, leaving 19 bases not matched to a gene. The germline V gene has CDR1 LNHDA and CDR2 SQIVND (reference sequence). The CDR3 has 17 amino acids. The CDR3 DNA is TGTGCCAGTACCCCAAACAGGGGGCGCATCGAAGTCGATGAAGCTTTCTTT. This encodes CASTPNRGRIEVDEAFF.

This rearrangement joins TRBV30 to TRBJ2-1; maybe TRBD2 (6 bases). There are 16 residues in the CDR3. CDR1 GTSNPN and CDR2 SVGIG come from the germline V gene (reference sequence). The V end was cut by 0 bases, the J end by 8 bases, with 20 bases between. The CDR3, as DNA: TGTGCCTGGAGTGTGTTCTCGGGGGTTTATTGGGATGAGCAGTTCTTC. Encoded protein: CAWSVFSGVYWDEQFF. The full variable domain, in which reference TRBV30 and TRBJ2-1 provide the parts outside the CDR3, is SQTIHQWPATLVQPVGSPLSLECTVEGTSNPNLYWYRQAAGRGLQLLFYSVGIGQISSEVPQNLSASRPQDRQFILSSKKLLLSDSGFYLCAWSVFSGVYWDEQFFGPGTRLTVL.

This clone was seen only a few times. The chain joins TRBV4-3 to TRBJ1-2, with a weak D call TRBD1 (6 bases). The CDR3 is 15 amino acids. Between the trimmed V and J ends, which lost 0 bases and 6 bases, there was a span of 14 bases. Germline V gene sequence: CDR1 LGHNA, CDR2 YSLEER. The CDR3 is CASSQDYRAPNGYTF. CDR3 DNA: TGCGCCAGCAGCCAAGATTACAGGGCCCCCAATGGCTACACCTTC.

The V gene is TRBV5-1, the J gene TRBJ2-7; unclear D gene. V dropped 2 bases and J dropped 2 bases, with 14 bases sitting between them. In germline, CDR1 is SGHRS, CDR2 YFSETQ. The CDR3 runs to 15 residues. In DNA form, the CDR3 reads TGCGCCAGCAGCTTCGACCCGAGGCAGACCTACGAGCAGTACTTC. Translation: CASSFDPRQTYEQYF.

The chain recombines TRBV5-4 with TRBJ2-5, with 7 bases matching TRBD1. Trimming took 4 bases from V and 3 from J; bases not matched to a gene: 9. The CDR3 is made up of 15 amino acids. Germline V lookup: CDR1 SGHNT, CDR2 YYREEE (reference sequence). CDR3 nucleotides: TGTGCCAGCAGCCAGGGACAGAGATACGAAGAGACCCAGTACTTC. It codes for CASSQGQRYEETQYF.

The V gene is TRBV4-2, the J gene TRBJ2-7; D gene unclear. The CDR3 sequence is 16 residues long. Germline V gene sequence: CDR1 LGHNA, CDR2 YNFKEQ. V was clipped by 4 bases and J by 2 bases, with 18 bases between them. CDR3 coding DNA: TGTGCCAGCAGCCCCTCCGGCGGTCGGCGGCCCTACGAGCAGTACTTC. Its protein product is CASSPSGGRRPYEQYF.

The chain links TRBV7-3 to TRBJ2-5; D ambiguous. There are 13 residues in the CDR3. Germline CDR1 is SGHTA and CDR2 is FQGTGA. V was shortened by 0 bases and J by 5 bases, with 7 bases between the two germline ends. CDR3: CASSLTFGETQYF. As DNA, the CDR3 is TGTGCCAGCAGCTTAACGTTCGGGGAGACCCAGTACTTC.

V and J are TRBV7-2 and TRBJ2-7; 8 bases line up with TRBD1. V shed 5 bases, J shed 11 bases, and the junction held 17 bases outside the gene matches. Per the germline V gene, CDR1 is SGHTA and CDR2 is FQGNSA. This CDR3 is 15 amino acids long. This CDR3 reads CASSTRTGLLGGKYF. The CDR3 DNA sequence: TGTGCCAGCAGCACCCGGACAGGGCTCCTCGGTGGGAAGTACTTC.

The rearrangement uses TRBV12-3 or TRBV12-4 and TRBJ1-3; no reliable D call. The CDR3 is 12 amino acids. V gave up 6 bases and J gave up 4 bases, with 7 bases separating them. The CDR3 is CASRIGGNTIYF. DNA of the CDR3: TGTGCCAGCAGGATCGGGGGAAACACCATATATTTT.

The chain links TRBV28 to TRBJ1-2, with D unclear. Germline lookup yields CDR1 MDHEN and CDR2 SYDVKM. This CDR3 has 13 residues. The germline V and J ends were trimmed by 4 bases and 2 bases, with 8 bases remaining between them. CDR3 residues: CASSSPGNYGYTF. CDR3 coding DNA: TGTGCCAGCAGTTCCCCGGGAAACTATGGCTACACCTTC.

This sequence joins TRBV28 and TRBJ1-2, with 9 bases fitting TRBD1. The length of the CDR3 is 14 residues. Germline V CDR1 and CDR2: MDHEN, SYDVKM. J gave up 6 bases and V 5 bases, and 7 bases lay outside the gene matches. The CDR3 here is CASSPDGTGNGYTF. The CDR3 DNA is TGTGCCAGCAGTCCCGATGGGACAGGGAATGGCTACACCTTC.

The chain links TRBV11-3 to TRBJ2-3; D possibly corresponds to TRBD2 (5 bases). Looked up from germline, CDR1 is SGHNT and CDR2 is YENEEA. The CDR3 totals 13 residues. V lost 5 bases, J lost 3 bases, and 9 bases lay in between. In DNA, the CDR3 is TGTGCCAGCAGCCCCCGGGATACAGATACGCAGTATTTT. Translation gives CASSPRDTDTQYF.

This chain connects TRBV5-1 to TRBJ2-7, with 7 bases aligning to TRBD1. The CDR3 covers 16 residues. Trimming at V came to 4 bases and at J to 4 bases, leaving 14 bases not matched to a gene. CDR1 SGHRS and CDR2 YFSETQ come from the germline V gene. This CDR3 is CASSLGTASSRYEQYF. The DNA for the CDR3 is TGCGCCAGCAGCCTAGGGACAGCCTCTAGCAGGTACGAGCAGTACTTC.

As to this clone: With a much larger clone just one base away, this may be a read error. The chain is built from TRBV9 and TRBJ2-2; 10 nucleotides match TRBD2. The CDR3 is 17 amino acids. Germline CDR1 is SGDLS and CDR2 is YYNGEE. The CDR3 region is CARSGGVKERNTGELFF. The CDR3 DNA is TGTGCCCGCAGCGGGGGGGTGAAAGAACGGAACACCGGGGAGCTGTTTTTT. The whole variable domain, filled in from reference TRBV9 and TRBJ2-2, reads DSGVTQTPKHLITATGQRVTLRCSPRSGDLSVYWYQQSLDQGLQFLIQYYNGEERAKGNILERFSAQQFPDLHSELNLSSLELGDSALYFCARSGGVKERNTGELFFGEGSRLTVL.

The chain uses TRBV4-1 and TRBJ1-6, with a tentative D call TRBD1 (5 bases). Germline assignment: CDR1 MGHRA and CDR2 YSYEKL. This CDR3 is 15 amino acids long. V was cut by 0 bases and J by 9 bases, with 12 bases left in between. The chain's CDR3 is CASSQESGEGSPLHF. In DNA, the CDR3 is TGCGCCAGCAGCCAAGAATCGGGGGAGGGTTCACCCCTCCACTTT.